This entry lists 5 T cell receptor beta chains sequenced from one sample in a study of CD8 T cells in Susac syndrome. A quantity of about 0.5 to 1 ug RNA underwent reverse transcription using random hexamers. TCRdb fed the immunoSEQ multiplex PCR reads into MiXCR, producing one record per CDR3 protein. The sample comprises tens of thousands of distinct CDR3 sequences, around 96% of which are singletons, and roughly 0.44% rests with the top ten. Sequenced: CD8+ T cells from PBMCs. The receptors stem from a human donor with Susac syndrome.

The chain recombines TRBV5-6 with TRBJ2-1; 9 nucleotides agree with TRBD1. The CDR3 has 16 residues. V shed 0 bases and J 3 bases; nucleotides not matched to a gene: 4. Germline CDR1 and CDR2: SGHDT and YYEEEE. CDR3 in amino acids: CASSLAPGQGYNEQFF. CDR3 sequence (DNA): TGTGCCAGCAGCTTGGCCCCGGGACAGGGCTACAATGAGCAGTTCTTC.

CDR3 DNA sequence: TGTGCCAGCAGTCACGACCTGTCGGGGGACGATGAGCAGTTCTTC. Translating it yields CASSHDLSGDDEQFF. The chain employs TRBV27 and TRBJ2-1; weak D call: TRBD2 (6 bases). This CDR3 is 15 amino acids long. V was trimmed by 5 bases and J by 8 bases, leaving 19 bases between them. The germline V gene encodes CDR1 MNHEY and CDR2 SMNVEV (reference sequence).

The chain has TRBV2 and TRBJ2-3; 10 nucleotides match TRBD1. Germline V lookup: CDR1 SNHLY, CDR2 FYNNEI. V lost 4 bases to trimming and J lost 1 base; unmatched junction nucleotides: 5. There are 16 residues in the CDR3. In DNA form, the CDR3 reads TGTGCCAGCAGTGGAGACAGGGGGCTAGGCACAGATACGCAGTATTTT. It yields the protein CASSGDRGLGTDTQYF. Full variable domain (remainder filled in from reference TRBV2 and TRBJ2-3): EPEVTQTPSHQVTQMGQEVILRCVPISNHLYFYWYRQILGQKVEFLVSFYNNEISEKSEIFDDQFSVERPDGSNFTLKIRSTKLEDSAMYFCASSGDRGLGTDTQYFGPGTRLTVL.

V gene TRBV6-5 combines with J gene TRBJ2-7; D perhaps matches TRBD1 (6 bases). The V gene lost 2 bases and the J gene lost 5 bases, with 16 bases spanning the gap. This CDR3 region has 15 residues. Per germline, CDR1 MNHEY and CDR2 SVGAGI. CDR3 residues: CASSYRDTALDEQYF. The CDR3 coding sequence is TGTGCCAGCAGTTACCGGGACACCGCCCTGGACGAGCAGTACTTC.

The rearrangement joins TRBV29-1 to TRBJ2-3; tentatively, D is TRBD1 (6 bases). This CDR3 has 13 amino acids. Trimming stripped 3 bases from V and 4 bases from J, with 11 bases between. Germline V gene data show CDR1 as SQVTM and CDR2 as ANQGSEA. The CDR3 sequence: CSVDLRTADTQYF. CDR3 sequence (DNA): TGCAGCGTTGATCTCCGGACAGCAGATACGCAGTATTTT.